The following is a T cell receptor (beta chain) sequence with its context. Original processing notes: Nucleated cell counts were estimated from reference gene primer amplification. Assay used: immunoSEQ multiplex PCR; TCRdb lists only in-frame clones, some missing. V and J calls and clone size follow that table, whereas D and trimming were derived from the DNA. Of some 130,000 clones in the sample, about 78% were seen once. The sample comes from a study of blood T cell repertoires in COVID-19. As for the study in general: T cells, B-cell-depleted T cells, or PBMCs supplied cDNA or gDNA.

Between the trimmed V and J ends, which lost 3 bases and 5 bases, there was a span of 14 bases. The CDR3 covers 16 residues. CDR1 is MDHEN and CDR2 is SYDVKM in the germline V gene. The chain carries TRBV28 and TRBJ1-6; maybe TRBD1 (5 bases). Sequencing used peripheral blood. The clonotype originates from a man aged 55 to 70 who had recovered from COVID-19. CDR3 sequence: CASSFPSGNDNSPLHF. In nucleotides, the CDR3 is TGTGCCAGCAGTTTTCCTTCAGGGAACGATAATTCACCCCTCCACTTT.